Listed here are 13 T cell receptor beta chains from one sample, sequenced in a study of long-term antiretroviral therapy in people with HIV. immunoSEQ v3.0 was run at survey level. Sequenced by immunoSEQ multiplex PCR; TCRdb stores in-frame clones only, minus some. The sample includes 35,000 to 40,000 clones, roughly 88% of them seen just once. The material sequenced was unsorted PBMCs, taken 2.2 years after starting antiretroviral therapy. The receptor source for this set is a man aged 18 to 35 with HIV.

V usage is TRBV7-9 and J usage is TRBJ2-1; 10 bases agree with TRBD2. Trimming took 1 base from V and 6 from J; bases not matched to a gene: 6. This CDR3 has 16 amino acids. Germline loops: CDR1 SEHNR, CDR2 FQNEAQ (reference sequence). The CDR3, as DNA: TGTGCCAGCAGCTTAGGGCTAGCGGGAGATCTCAATGAGCAGTTCTTC. It is translated as CASSLGLAGDLNEQFF. The entire variable domain, with the rest obtained from reference TRBV7-9 and TRBJ2-1, is as follows: DTGVSQNPRHKITKRGQNVTFRCDPISEHNRLYWYRQTLGQGPEFLTYFQNEAQLEKSRLLSDRFSAERPKGSFSTLEIQRTEQGDSAMYLCASSLGLAGDLNEQFFGPGTRLTVL.

The table lists this clone with a count of one. The V and J genes are TRBV29-1 and TRBJ2-7; D might be TRBD2 (6 bases). The CDR3 covers 15 residues. The germline CDR1 and CDR2 sequences are SQVTM and ANQGSEA. V lost 6 bases and J lost 7, with 25 bases in between. The CDR3 DNA follows: TGCAGCGTCCTAACCAGGTCCGGGAGTGTACGGGAGCAGTACTTC. Encoded protein: CSVLTRSGSVREQYF.

This clone was seen a single time. V usage is TRBV7-6 and J usage is TRBJ2-2, with 8 bases that match TRBD1. V lost 6 bases, J lost 2 bases, and 5 bases stayed unmatched. The germline V gene has CDR1 SGHVS and CDR2 FNYEAQ. This CDR3 region has 15 residues. The CDR3 DNA reads as TGTGCCAGCAGGACGGGACAGGCCAACACCGGGGAGCTGTTTTTT. Translation: CASRTGQANTGELFF.

The chain employs TRBV7-9 and TRBJ2-7, with 9 bases identical to TRBD1. J lost 2 bases, V lost 6 bases, and 8 bases had no gene match. Germline V lookup: CDR1 SEHNR, CDR2 FQNEAQ (reference sequence). This CDR3 is built from 15 residues. CDR3 residues: CASSPPTGGPYEQYF. The CDR3 nucleotides are TGTGCCAGCAGTCCACCGACAGGGGGACCCTACGAGCAGTACTTC.

Written as DNA, the CDR3 is TGTGCCTGGAGTGTAGGGACAGGGATCGACTATGGCTACACCTTC. Translating gives CAWSVGTGIDYGYTF. V gene TRBV30 combines with J gene TRBJ1-2; 9 bases are a match to TRBD1. Trimming removed 0 bases from V and 3 bases from J; junction bases left unmatched: 5. The CDR3 loop spans 15 amino acids. Germline V gene data show CDR1 as GTSNPN and CDR2 as SVGIG (reference sequence).

This clone came up a few times. V is TRBV5-4 and J is TRBJ1-1; D may be TRBD1 (6 bases). Trimming took off 5 bases at V and 4 bases at J, with 12 bases between the two ends. There are 13 residues in the CDR3. Germline V gene lookup returns CDR1 SGHNT and CDR2 YYREEE (reference sequence). In DNA form, the CDR3 reads TGTGCCAGCAGAGAGGGGGGTCTCACTGAAGCTTTCTTT. Translation: CASREGGLTEAFF. The variable domain in full, completed from reference TRBV5-4 and TRBJ1-1, reads ETGVTQSPTHLIKTRGQQVTLRCSSQSGHNTVSWYQQALGQGPQFIFQYYREEENGRGNFPPRFSGLQFPNYSSELNVNALELDDSALYLCASREGGLTEAFFGQGTRLTVV.

V gene TRBV11-2 combines with J gene TRBJ2-5, with 8 positions matching TRBD2. This CDR3 has 15 amino acids. The V segment lost 1 base and the J segment 4 bases; nucleotides outside the gene matches: 5. The germline CDR1 and CDR2 sequences are SGHAT and FQNNGV. CDR3 sequence: CASSLVPSGRETQYF. The CDR3 DNA follows: TGTGCCAGCAGCTTAGTCCCAAGCGGGAGAGAGACCCAGTACTTC.

This chain links TRBV19 with TRBJ2-3; 8 bases map to TRBD1. V trimming: 7 bases; J trimming: 3 bases; junction bases outside the gene matches: 12. CDR3 length: 16 amino acids. CDR1 is LNHDA, CDR2 SQIVND, per germline (reference sequence). The CDR3: CASKNRPGGATDTQYF. The DNA of the CDR3 is TGTGCCAGTAAAAATAGACCAGGGGGCGCAACAGATACGCAGTATTTT.

V gene TRBV10-3 combines with J gene TRBJ1-5; the D gene is possibly TRBD1 (6 bases). Trimming took 2 bases from V and 7 from J, leaving 12 bases between them. Germline V gene lookup returns CDR1 ENHRY and CDR2 SYGVKD. The CDR3 extends over 14 amino acids. The CDR3 DNA reads as TGTGCCATCAGTGAGAAAATAGACAGGCAGCCCCAGCATTTT. As protein: CAISEKIDRQPQHF.

The count of this clone is one. V usage is TRBV6-5 and J usage is TRBJ2-7; D unclear. This CDR3 region has 11 residues. The V end was cut by 7 bases, the J end by 0 bases, with 4 bases between. CDR1 is MNHEY and CDR2 is SVGAGI in the germline V gene. The CDR3 nucleotides read TGTGCCAGCACCGACTCCTACGAGCAGTACTTC. Encoded protein: CASTDSYEQYF.

For the CDR3, the DNA is TGCGCCAGCAGCCTCCCGGGACTAGCAGCTAATGAGCAGTTCTTC. This codes for CASSLPGLAANEQFF. This sequence joins TRBV4-3 and TRBJ2-1, with 9 bases identical to TRBD2. V was pared by 4 bases and J by 7 bases, with 8 bases of the junction left unmatched. This CDR3 spans 15 amino acids. Per germline, CDR1 LGHNA and CDR2 YSLEER.

This chain connects TRBV11-2 to TRBJ2-3; weak D call: TRBD2 (6 bases). V dropped 2 bases and J dropped 4 bases, with 16 bases sitting between them. The CDR3 sequence is 16 residues long. Germline values: CDR1 SGHAT, CDR2 FQNNGV. The CDR3 nucleotides read TGTGCCAGCAGCTTACAATGGCCGGGAGAGGCAGATACGCAGTATTTT. Translation gives CASSLQWPGEADTQYF.

This rearrangement joins TRBV11-2 to TRBJ1-1; TRBD1 aligns across 9 bases. The CDR3 covers 15 residues. V dropped 5 bases and J dropped 5; count of bases not matched to a gene: 9. Germline lookup yields CDR1 SGHAT and CDR2 FQNNGV. CDR3 loop: CASSPFPTGGTEAFF. In nucleotides, the CDR3 is TGTGCCAGCAGCCCATTTCCGACAGGGGGTACTGAAGCTTTCTTT.